These 32 T cell receptor beta chains came from one sample sequenced in a study of blood T cells in healthy people across ages. Then a second PCR, running about 7 to 11 cycles, was carried out with a sample-barcoded 5' primer and a J-beta primer mix. TCRdb ran MiXCR on the 5' RACE reads and lists one entry per CDR3 protein. The table includes about 2 million distinct CDR3 sequences, approximately 50% detected once. The sequencing sample was made of blood. These TCRs come from a woman aged 40-49 years in good health.

This rearrangement joins TRBV7-2 to TRBJ1-2, with 9 nucleotides matching TRBD1. This CDR3 contains 13 residues. The trim removed 5 bases at V and 7 bases at J, leaving 5 bases unmatched. Germline V CDR1 and CDR2: SGHTA, FQGNSA. CDR3 coding DNA: TGTGCCAGCAGCCTGGACAGGGGCTGTGGCTACACCTTC. Translated: CASSLDRGCGYTF.

V gene TRBV4-2 combines with J gene TRBJ2-7; tentatively, D is TRBD2 (5 bases). Trimming stripped 0 bases from V and 3 bases from J, with 9 bases between. The CDR3 spans 14 residues. CDR1 and CDR2 (germline): LGHNA, YNFKEQ. This CDR3 is CASSQERAGYEQYF. CDR3 DNA: TGTGCCAGCAGCCAAGAGCGGGCGGGCTACGAGCAGTACTTC.

The gene calls are TRBV2 and TRBJ2-7, with D possibly being TRBD1 or TRBD2 (5 bases each). The CDR3 extends over 14 amino acids. V was pared by 6 bases and J by 5 bases, with 17 bases between. In germline, CDR1 is SNHLY, CDR2 FYNNEI. CDR3 sequence: CASRGRGVWNEQYF. CDR3 DNA: TGTGCCAGCAGAGGGAGAGGGGTCTGGAACGAGCAGTACTTC.

The sample holds a few counts of this clonotype. This rearrangement joins TRBV20-1 to TRBJ2-1, with 8 positions matching TRBD1. Germline assignment: CDR1 DFQATT and CDR2 SNEGSKA (reference sequence). The V and J ends lost 6 bases and 14 bases, in that order; junction bases with no gene match: 6. The CDR3 spans 10 residues. As DNA, the CDR3 is TGCAGTGCCGACGCGACAGGGGAGTTCTTC. Translation: CSADATGEFF.

V and J are TRBV20-1 and TRBJ1-1; TRBD1 matches at 7 bases. Germline V gene data show CDR1 as DFQATT and CDR2 as SNEGSKA (reference sequence). This CDR3 contains 14 residues. Unmatched junction bases numbered 5, after V lost 0 bases and J lost 4 bases. CDR3 bases: TGCAGTGCTAGAGATCTACAGGGGAGCACTGAAGCTTTCTTT. This translates into CSARDLQGSTEAFF.

The V gene is TRBV7-8, the J gene TRBJ2-7; perhaps TRBD1 as D (6 bases). This CDR3 is 16 amino acids long. Germline CDR1 is SGHVS and CDR2 is FQNEAQ. Deletions cut 1 base from V and 5 bases from J, with 18 bases between. The CDR3 region has the DNA TGTGCCAGCAGCTTAGGGCTGGGGGCGCGGACCGACGAGCAGTACTTC. Translation: CASSLGLGARTDEQYF.

J is TRBJ2-3 and V is TRBV6-1, with 9 bases matching TRBD1. The germline V gene has CDR1 MNHNS and CDR2 SASEGT. The CDR3 contains 15 residues. After removal of 0 bases from V and 3 bases from J, the junction contained 1 base not matched to a gene. DNA of the CDR3: TGTGCCAGCAGTGAAGCGGGGACAGGGACAGATACGCAGTATTTT. Encoded protein: CASSEAGTGTDTQYF.

The genes are TRBV4-1 and TRBJ2-1; D possibly corresponds to TRBD2 (6 bases). The CDR3 totals 16 residues. V was clipped by 4 bases and J by 0 bases, with 13 bases between them. From germline, CDR1 is MGHRA and CDR2 YSYEKL. This chain's CDR3 is CASSPSGLASYNEQFF. In DNA form, the CDR3 reads TGCGCCAGCAGCCCATCGGGACTCGCCTCCTACAATGAGCAGTTCTTC.

In this sample, this clonotype turned up a few times. The chain employs TRBV28 and TRBJ2-7, with a weak D call TRBD1 (8 bases). This CDR3 contains 12 residues. CDR1 MDHEN and CDR2 SYDVKM come from the germline V gene. Trimming pared 4 bases from V and 10 bases from J, leaving 14 bases between. Written as DNA, the CDR3 is TGTGCCAGCAGTTGGACAGGGACTACCCAGTACTTC. The encoded protein is CASSWTGTTQYF.

This clonotype was seen more than once but under ten times. The chain employs TRBV12-3 or TRBV12-4 and TRBJ2-6; tentative D call: TRBD1 (6 bases). This CDR3 spans 17 amino acids. V was cut by 1 base and J by 4 bases, with 14 bases left in between. The CDR3 here is CASSLVQGLVGANVLTF. CDR3 sequence (DNA): TGTGCCAGCAGTTTAGTACAGGGCCTTGTCGGGGCCAACGTCCTGACTTTC.

This chain links TRBV20-1 with TRBJ2-5; 10 bases align to TRBD2. CDR3 size: 14 residues. CDR1 and CDR2 (germline): DFQATT, SNEGSKA (reference sequence). The V segment lost 5 bases and the J segment 5 bases; nucleotides outside the gene matches: 8. CDR3 sequence reads: CSARPSLAGETQYF. CDR3 in DNA: TGCAGTGCTCGTCCCTCACTAGCGGGGGAGACCCAGTACTTC.

The table lists this clonotype with a few counts. The chain is built from TRBV6-5 and TRBJ2-5; perhaps D is TRBD1 or TRBD2 (5 bases each). This CDR3 region has 19 residues. Germline V CDR1 and CDR2: MNHEY, SVGAGI. The V end was cut by 2 bases, the J end by 2 bases, with 24 bases between. This CDR3 reads CASSYGSGRPGTSQETQYF. CDR3 nucleotide sequence: TGTGCCAGCAGTTACGGTTCGGGACGACCCGGGACGTCTCAAGAGACCCAGTACTTC.

The V and J genes are TRBV12-5 and TRBJ2-1; 9 nucleotides align to TRBD1. The CDR3 spans 16 residues. Unmatched junction bases numbered 7, after V lost 3 bases and J lost 4 bases. The germline CDR1 and CDR2 sequences are LGHNT and FRNRAP. The DNA of the CDR3 is TGTGCTAGTGGTTTCGGGACAGGGAATCTATACAATGAGCAGTTCTTC. Its protein is CASGFGTGNLYNEQFF.

The chain carries TRBV7-2 and TRBJ2-5; 7 nucleotides align to TRBD1. The CDR3 covers 13 residues. Germline CDR1 is SGHTA and CDR2 is FQGNSA. V shed 4 bases and J 11 bases; nucleotides not matched to a gene: 10. The CDR3 loop is CASSSGQVGEQYF. CDR3 sequence (DNA): TGTGCCAGCAGCTCTGGACAGGTAGGGGAGCAGTACTTC.

This clonotype was observed once. The rearrangement uses TRBV7-8 and TRBJ2-3; 11 bases are shared with TRBD1. Germline V gene lookup returns CDR1 SGHVS and CDR2 FQNEAQ. Unmatched junction bases numbered 3, after V lost 3 bases and J lost 4 bases. The CDR3 spans 15 residues. The DNA of the CDR3 is TGTGCCAGCAGCTTTCGGGACAGGGGGGCAGATACGCAGTATTTT. It encodes CASSFRDRGADTQYF.

The V and J genes are TRBV28 and TRBJ2-4, with D perhaps matching TRBD1 or TRBD2 (5 bases each). The CDR3 has 14 amino acids. Looked up from germline, CDR1 is MDHEN and CDR2 is SYDVKM. V was clipped by 7 bases and J by 6 bases, with 16 bases between them. The CDR3 DNA sequence: TGTGCCAGCAAGGCGCCCGGGACGGGAAACATTCAGTACTTC. Translating it yields CASKAPGTGNIQYF.

The chain is built from TRBV10-3 and TRBJ1-1; D is perhaps TRBD1 (5 bases). Trimming removed 0 bases at V and 1 base at J, with 9 bases between. The CDR3 loop spans 15 amino acids. Germline CDR1 reads ENHRY; CDR2 reads SYGVKD. For the CDR3, the DNA is TGTGCCATCAGTGAGTCCTCAGGGCGGAACACTGAAGCTTTCTTT. Protein: CAISESSGRNTEAFF.

The chain uses TRBV4-1 and TRBJ2-5, with a possible D match to TRBD1 (6 bases). From germline, CDR1 is MGHRA and CDR2 YSYEKL. V was clipped by 1 base and J by 1 base, with 13 bases between them. This CDR3 has 16 amino acids. CDR3 protein: CASSQGTDTSQETQYF. CDR3 in DNA: TGCGCCAGCAGCCAAGGGACAGACACTTCCCAAGAGACCCAGTACTTC.

This clonotype was counted between two and nine times. The chain recombines TRBV5-1 with TRBJ2-7, with 9 positions matching TRBD1. The CDR3 runs to 15 residues. The V and J ends lost 5 bases and 1 base, in that order; junction bases with no gene match: 7. CDR1 is SGHRS and CDR2 is YFSETQ in the germline V gene. This chain's CDR3 is CASRYPGTGSYEQYF. As DNA, the CDR3 is TGCGCCAGCAGGTACCCCGGGACAGGGTCCTACGAGCAGTACTTC. Combining the CDR3 with reference TRBV5-1 and TRBJ2-7 gives the whole variable domain KAGVTQTPRYLIKTRGQQVTLSCSPISGHRSVSWYQQTPGQGLQFLFEYFSETQRNKGNFPGRFSGRQFSNSRSEMNVSTLELGDSALYLCASRYPGTGSYEQYFGPGTRLTVT.

V usage is TRBV10-3 and J usage is TRBJ2-5, with 14 bases that match TRBD2. The end of the DNA aligns better with TRBJ2-7, so the J call may be wrong. The germline CDR1 and CDR2 sequences are ENHRY and SYGVKD. The CDR3 is 15 residues long. The CDR3, as DNA: TGTGCCATCAGTGGCGGACTAGCGGGGGGACGCGAGCAGTACTTC. Amino acid sequence: CAISGGLAGGREQYF.

The V gene is TRBV28, the J gene TRBJ1-4; 8 bases are shared with TRBD1. Germline V CDR1 and CDR2: MDHEN, SYDVKM. This CDR3 contains 16 residues. V trimming: 5 bases; J trimming: 7 bases; junction bases outside the gene matches: 12. The CDR3 region is CASSIYYGTGREKLFF. The CDR3 DNA is TGTGCCAGCAGTATCTACTACGGGACAGGACGTGAAAAACTGTTTTTT.

With respect to this clonotype: Sequence at one end of the junction differs from germline and may be a read error. The chain is built from TRBV7-2 and TRBJ2-5; D not certain. The DNA end is a closer match to TRBJ2-7, so the J assignment may be wrong. CDR3 length: 13 amino acids. Germline V gene sequence: CDR1 SGHTA, CDR2 FQGNSA. The CDR3, as DNA: TGTGACAGCAGCGTAGTCCCGCCGGGCGAGCAGTACTTC. It codes for CDSSVVPPGEQYF.

V gene TRBV20-1 combines with J gene TRBJ1-1, with TRBD1 matching 7 bases. Germline V gene sequence: CDR1 DFQATT, CDR2 SNEGSKA (reference sequence). J gave up 7 bases and V 1 base, and 21 bases lay outside the gene matches. The CDR3 length is 18 residues. The CDR3 region is CSARVVKRTGLRLNEAFF. CDR3 bases: TGCAGTGCTAGAGTTGTAAAACGGACAGGACTTAGACTTAATGAAGCTTTCTTT.

This rearrangement joins TRBV28 to TRBJ1-6; 9 bases line up with TRBD1. Looked up from germline, CDR1 is MDHEN and CDR2 is SYDVKM. J lost 7 bases, V lost 6 bases, and 4 bases had no gene match. This CDR3 spans 14 amino acids. CDR3 in DNA: TGTGCCAGCAGCACACAGGGGGCCAATTCACCCCTCCACTTT. The encoded protein is CASSTQGANSPLHF. Full variable domain (rest looked up from reference TRBV28 and TRBJ1-6): DVKVTQSSRYLVKRTGEKVFLECVQDMDHENMFWYRQDPGLGLRLIYFSYDVKMKEKGDIPEGYSVSREKKERFSLILESASTNQTSMYLCASSTQGANSPLHFGNGTRLTVT.

The J gene is TRBJ1-2, the V gene TRBV28; TRBD1 agrees at 12 bases. Germline CDR1 MDHEN, CDR2 SYDVKM. This CDR3 contains 14 residues. The trim removed 10 bases at V and 5 bases at J, leaving 8 bases unmatched. CDR3 residues: CATLPGQGAYGYTF. CDR3 coding DNA: TGTGCCACCTTACCGGGACAGGGGGCGTATGGCTACACCTTC.

The gene calls are TRBV21-1 and TRBJ2-7; the listed D gene, TRBD1, was not tested against the DNA. TRBV21-1 is a known pseudogene. This CDR3 contains 15 residues. The CDR3 loop reads CASRCCRDGPYEQYF. In nucleotides, the CDR3 is TGTGCCAGCAGATGCTGCCGGGACGGACCCTACGAGCAGTACTTC.

V gene TRBV4-1 combines with J gene TRBJ2-3; D ambiguous. V lost 0 bases and J 4 bases, leaving 14 bases between the germline ends. Germline V gene data show CDR1 as MGHRA and CDR2 as YSYEKL. This CDR3 spans 16 amino acids. The CDR3 here is CASSQEAVLYPDTQYF. As DNA, the CDR3 is TGCGCCAGCAGCCAAGAGGCGGTTTTATACCCAGATACGCAGTATTTT.

In this sample, this clonotype turned up a few times. J is TRBJ1-2 and V is TRBV20-1; D may be TRBD1 (6 bases). Germline V lookup: CDR1 DFQATT, CDR2 SNEGSKA (reference sequence). The CDR3 is 12 amino acids. V lost 7 bases, J lost 4 bases, and 13 bases lay in between. CDR3 bases: TGCAGTGGGCTGACAGGCGGCTATGGCTACACCTTC. As protein: CSGLTGGYGYTF.

J is TRBJ2-3 and V is TRBV5-4; no firm D call. V was cut by 3 bases and J by 0 bases, with 11 bases left in between. The CDR3 covers 15 residues. The germline gives CDR1 SGHNT, CDR2 YYREEE (reference sequence). CDR3 coding DNA: TGTGCCAGCAGCTCGACAAGGTCTAGCACAGATACGCAGTATTTT. Residues: CASSSTRSSTDTQYF.

This clonotype has a count of ten or more. The CDR3: CASSQTSGTYNEQFF. CDR3 DNA: TGCGCCAGCAGCCAGACTAGCGGGACCTACAATGAGCAGTTCTTC. The chain recombines TRBV4-3 with TRBJ2-1; 11 nucleotides align to TRBD2. The CDR3 has 15 amino acids. Germline assignment: CDR1 LGHNA and CDR2 YSLEER. The V gene end was trimmed by 3 bases and the J gene end by 2 bases; junction bases not matched to a gene: 0.

This chain connects TRBV19 to TRBJ1-5; D possibly corresponds to TRBD1 (5 bases). Germline CDR1 LNHDA, CDR2 SQIVND (reference sequence). CDR3 length: 14 residues. V lost 7 bases and J lost 1, with 11 bases in between. CDR3 sequence reads: CASTGGRSNQPQHF. CDR3 coding DNA: TGTGCCAGTACCGGGGGACGGAGCAATCAGCCCCAGCATTTT. Full variable domain (missing parts from reference TRBV19 and TRBJ1-5): DGGITQSPKYLFRKEGQNVTLSCEQNLNHDAMYWYRQDPGQGLRLIYYSQIVNDFQKGDIAEGYSVSREKKESFPLTVTSAQKNPTAFYLCASTGGRSNQPQHFGDGTRLSIL.

The chain carries TRBV5-6 and TRBJ2-4; D uncertain. The CDR3 runs to 14 residues. Germline V gene data show CDR1 as SGHDT and CDR2 as YYEEEE. Trimming removed 4 bases from V and 7 bases from J, with 15 bases in between. CDR3 nucleotides: TGTGCCAGCAGCCCCGGTTTGGGTGGCAACATTCAGTACTTC. This sequence encodes CASSPGLGGNIQYF.